Below, 15 T cell receptor beta chains from the same sample are listed, as sequenced in a study of blood T cell repertoires in COVID-19 (TCRdb year 2020). The method behind the library was the immunoSEQ multiplex PCR assay. The table was pulled from immuneACCESS by TCRdb, which kept in-frame rearrangements only. Such tables lose some clones; where checked, under half of the loss comes from unresolved V genes, and the rest has no known cause. This sample holds about 270,000 clones; 81% were observed only once. Of the sample, just under 3% is held by the ten largest clones. Sequencing was carried out using peripheral blood. The receptors originated from a woman aged 60 to 75 with active or convalescent COVID-19.

This rearrangement joins TRBV29-1 to TRBJ1-1, with D hard to call. This CDR3 contains 16 residues. V was clipped by 4 bases and J by 7 bases, with 25 bases between them. CDR1 and CDR2 from the germline V gene are SQVTM and ANQGSEA. The CDR3: CSVVDRGLGLVNEAFF. CDR3 in DNA: TGCAGCGTTGTTGATAGAGGCCTGGGTTTGGTCAATGAAGCTTTCTTT.

This chain links TRBV7-9 with TRBJ2-1; the match to TRBD1 covers 11 bases. Germline CDR1 and CDR2: SEHNR and FQNEAQ (reference sequence). Germline trimming cut 6 bases from V and 7 bases from J; bases unmatched to any gene: 8. The CDR3 spans 15 residues. The CDR3 sequence: CASREGQGARNEQFF. CDR3 nucleotide sequence: TGTGCCAGCAGGGAAGGACAGGGGGCTAGGAATGAGCAGTTCTTC.

The rearrangement links TRBV6-6 to TRBJ1-3; D not resolved. Trimming pared 8 bases from V and 4 bases from J, leaving 9 bases between. The V gene's germline CDR1 is MNHNY and CDR2 SVGAGI (reference sequence). This CDR3 contains 12 residues. CDR3 region: CASGLTGNTIYF. In DNA form, the CDR3 reads TGTGCCAGCGGCCTCACGGGAAACACCATATATTTT.

There are a few counts of this clone. This chain links TRBV10-3 with TRBJ2-3, with 11 bases matching TRBD2. Per the germline V gene, CDR1 is ENHRY and CDR2 is SYGVKD. With V trimmed by 6 bases and J by 2 bases, 7 bases remained unmatched. This CDR3 is 16 amino acids long. The CDR3 is CAIRTPTSGATDTQYF. In DNA form, the CDR3 reads TGTGCCATCAGGACGCCGACTAGCGGGGCCACAGATACGCAGTATTTT.

This sequence joins TRBV7-2 and TRBJ1-1; D not certain. The V end lost 5 bases, the J end lost 1 base, and 11 bases lay between the germline ends. The length of the CDR3 is 14 residues. The germline gives CDR1 SGHTA, CDR2 FQGNSA. The CDR3: CASSTTYSNTEAFF. CDR3 DNA sequence: TGTGCCAGCAGCACCACCTACTCGAACACTGAAGCTTTCTTT.

The chain employs TRBV7-2 and TRBJ1-3; the D gene is possibly TRBD1 (6 bases). The V gene's germline CDR1 is SGHTA and CDR2 FQGNSA. The CDR3 totals 15 residues. V was pared by 6 bases and J by 3 bases, with 15 bases between. CDR3 residues: CASSDGGARGNTIYF. DNA of the CDR3: TGTGCCAGCAGTGATGGGGGGGCGCGTGGAAACACCATATATTTT.

The J gene is TRBJ1-2, the V gene TRBV18, with 8 bases fitting TRBD1. In germline, CDR1 is KGHSH, CDR2 LQKENI. Trimming took 1 base from V and 4 from J; bases not matched to a gene: 5. The CDR3 is made up of 15 amino acids. As DNA, the CDR3 is TGTGCCAGCTCACCACAAACAGGGGGGTTCTATGGCTACACCTTC. Its translation: CASSPQTGGFYGYTF. Filled out from reference TRBV18 and TRBJ1-2, the complete variable domain reads NAGVMQNPRHLVRRRGQEARLRCSPMKGHSHVYWYRQLPEEGLKFMVYLQKENIIDESGMPKERFSAEFPKEGPSILRIQQVVRGDSAAYFCASSPQTGGFYGYTFGSGTRLTVV.

This sequence joins TRBV30 and TRBJ2-3; 7 nucleotides line up with TRBD2. The CDR3 runs 14 residues. CDR1 and CDR2 from the germline V gene are GTSNPN and SVGIG (reference sequence). V lost 0 bases, J lost 4 bases, and 4 bases stayed unmatched. The CDR3 spells CAWSVGGGADTQYF. CDR3 DNA: TGTGCCTGGAGTGTAGGTGGGGGGGCAGATACGCAGTATTTT.

The chain has TRBV12-3 or TRBV12-4 and TRBJ2-7; 8 nucleotides align to TRBD2. There are 13 residues in the CDR3. Trimming cost V 8 bases and J 1 base; bases outside gene matches: 4. The CDR3 region has the DNA TGTGCCAGCGCCACGGGGGGGTCCTACGAGCAGTACTTC. It codes for CASATGGSYEQYF.

V gene TRBV3-1 (or the pseudogene TRBV3-2) combines with J gene TRBJ2-2, with 10 bases lining up with TRBD2. CDR3 length equals 16 residues. CDR1 LGHDT and CDR2 YNNKEL come from the germline V gene (reference sequence). Trimming took 2 bases from V and 3 from J; bases not matched to a gene: 3. In nucleotides, the CDR3 is TGTGCCAGCAGCCAATATAGCGGGGGGTACACCGGGGAGCTGTTTTTT. This sequence encodes CASSQYSGGYTGELFF.

The chain links TRBV4-1 to TRBJ1-1; 7 nucleotides line up with TRBD1. From germline, CDR1 is MGHRA and CDR2 YSYEKL. The CDR3 consists of 16 residues. J was trimmed by 2 bases and V by 4 bases; bases with no gene match: 10. The CDR3, as DNA: TGCGCCAGCAGCCCAATATCAGGGGGTAGTAACACTGAAGCTTTCTTT. Translated: CASSPISGGSNTEAFF.

The rearrangement links TRBV5-4 to TRBJ2-5; TRBD2 matches 7 bases. V shed 4 bases, J shed 8 bases, and the junction held 11 bases outside the gene matches. The CDR3 length is 14 residues. Germline lookup yields CDR1 SGHNT and CDR2 YYREEE (reference sequence). The CDR3 DNA is TGTGCCAGCAGCAGGTGGGGTACGGGAGGTACCCAGTACTTC. Its protein is CASSRWGTGGTQYF.

The rearrangement uses TRBV7-9 and TRBJ2-1; D might be TRBD2 (6 bases). The CDR3 length is 12 residues. Germline V gene data show CDR1 as SEHNR and CDR2 as FQNEAQ (reference sequence). The V end was cut by 3 bases, the J end by 9 bases, with 9 bases between. The CDR3 loop reads CASSFGGGEQFF. The CDR3 DNA reads TGTGCCAGCAGCTTTGGGGGAGGTGAGCAGTTCTTC. The full variable domain, in which reference TRBV7-9 and TRBJ2-1 provide the parts outside the CDR3, is DTGVSQNPRHKITKRGQNVTFRCDPISEHNRLYWYRQTLGQGPEFLTYFQNEAQLEKSRLLSDRFSAERPKGSFSTLEIQRTEQGDSAMYLCASSFGGGEQFFGPGTRLTVL.

This clone appeared a few times. The rearrangement uses TRBV7-3 and TRBJ1-2; D gene unclear. Trimming cost V 5 bases and J 7 bases, with 17 bases left between them. The CDR3 sequence is 14 residues long. The germline gives CDR1 SGHTA, CDR2 FQGTGA. The CDR3 DNA sequence: TGTGCCAGCAGCCGGACTGGCCGGGGATTTGGCTACACCTTC. Encoded protein: CASSRTGRGFGYTF.

As DNA, the CDR3 is TGTGCCAGCAGTTACTACAGGGGTTCTGGGGAGACCCAGTACTTC. Amino acid sequence: CASSYYRGSGETQYF. The V call is TRBV6-5, the J call TRBJ2-5; 7 bases match TRBD1. V trimming: 1 base; J trimming: 5 bases; junction bases outside the gene matches: 7. This CDR3 has 15 amino acids. Germline CDR1 reads MNHEY; CDR2 reads SVGAGI.